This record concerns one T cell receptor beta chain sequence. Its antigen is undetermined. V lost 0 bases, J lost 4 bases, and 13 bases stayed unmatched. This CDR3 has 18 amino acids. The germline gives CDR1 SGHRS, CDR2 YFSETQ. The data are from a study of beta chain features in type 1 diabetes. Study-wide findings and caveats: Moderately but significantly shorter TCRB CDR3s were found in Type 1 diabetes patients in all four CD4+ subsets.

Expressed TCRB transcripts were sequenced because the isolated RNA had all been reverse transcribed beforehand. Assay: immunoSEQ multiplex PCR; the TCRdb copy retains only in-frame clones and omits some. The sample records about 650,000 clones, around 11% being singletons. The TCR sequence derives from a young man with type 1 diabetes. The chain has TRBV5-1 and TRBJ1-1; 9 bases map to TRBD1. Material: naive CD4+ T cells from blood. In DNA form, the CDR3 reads TGCGCCAGCAGCTTGGTAAGGGACAGGGAGCGGAGTGGCACTGAAGCTTTCTTT. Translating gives CASSLVRDRERSGTEAFF.